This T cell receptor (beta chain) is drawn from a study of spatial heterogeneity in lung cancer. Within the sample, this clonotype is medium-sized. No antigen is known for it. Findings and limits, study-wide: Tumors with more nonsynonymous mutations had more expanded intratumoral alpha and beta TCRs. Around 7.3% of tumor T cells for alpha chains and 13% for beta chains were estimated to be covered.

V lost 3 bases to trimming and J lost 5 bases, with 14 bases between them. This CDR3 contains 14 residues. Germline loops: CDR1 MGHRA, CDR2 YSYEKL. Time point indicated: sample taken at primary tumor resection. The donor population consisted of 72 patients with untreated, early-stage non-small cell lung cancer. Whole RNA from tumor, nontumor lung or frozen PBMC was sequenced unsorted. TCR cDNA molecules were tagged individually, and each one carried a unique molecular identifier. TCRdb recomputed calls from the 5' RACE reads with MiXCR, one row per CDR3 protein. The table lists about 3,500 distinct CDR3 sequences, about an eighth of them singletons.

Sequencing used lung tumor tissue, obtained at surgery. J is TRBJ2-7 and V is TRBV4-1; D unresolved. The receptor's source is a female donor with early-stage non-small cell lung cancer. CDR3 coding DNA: TGCGCCAGCAGCCATCCTCCCGGGCGGAACGAGCAGTACTTC. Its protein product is CASSHPPGRNEQYF.